Below, 21 T cell receptor beta chains from the same sample are listed, as sequenced in a study of cytotoxic CD8 clonotypes in ibrutinib-treated CLL. Libraries were prepared by immunoSEQ multiplex PCR; TCRdb keeps only in-frame clonotypes and omits some of them. Here the sample spans about 50,000 clones, around four fifths being singletons. Sample: PBMCs, taken after 24 months of ibrutinib treatment. The receptors originated from a human donor with chronic lymphocytic leukemia.

The chain is built from TRBV5-1 and TRBJ1-2; the match to TRBD1 covers 9 bases. CDR3 length equals 15 residues. Germline values: CDR1 SGHRS, CDR2 YFSETQ. The V segment lost 6 bases and the J segment 4 bases; nucleotides outside the gene matches: 10. The CDR3 spells CASTLTGQGGYGYTF. DNA of the CDR3: TGCGCCAGCACCCTTACGGGACAGGGCGGCTATGGCTACACCTTC.

The rearrangement links TRBV6-1 to TRBJ2-7; 7 nucleotides align to TRBD2. CDR1 and CDR2 from the germline V gene are MNHNS and SASEGT. Trimming cost V 3 bases and J 4 bases; bases outside gene matches: 6. This CDR3 region has 14 residues. The CDR3 here is CASSDYGRPYEQYF. The CDR3 nucleotides read TGTGCCAGCAGTGATTACGGGAGGCCGTACGAGCAGTACTTC.

The chain combines TRBV7-9 with TRBJ2-3, with D possibly matching TRBD1 (6 bases). Per germline, CDR1 SEHNR and CDR2 FQNEAQ (reference sequence). The CDR3 sequence is 13 residues long. Trimming removed 5 bases at V and 14 bases at J, with 20 bases between. Here the CDR3 reads CASSHNTGPRLYF. Written as DNA, the CDR3 is TGTGCCAGCAGCCATAATACAGGGCCCCGTTTGTATTTT. The whole variable domain, filled in from reference TRBV7-9 and TRBJ2-3, reads DTGVSQNPRHKITKRGQNVTFRCDPISEHNRLYWYRQTLGQGPEFLTYFQNEAQLEKSRLLSDRFSAERPKGSFSTLEIQRTEQGDSAMYLCASSHNTGPRLYFGPGTRLTVL.

This rearrangement joins TRBV7-8 to TRBJ1-5, with D unresolved. The CDR3 runs to 16 residues. Germline V CDR1 and CDR2: SGHVS, FQNEAQ. V lost 4 bases to trimming and J lost 1 base, with 14 bases between them. The CDR3 DNA sequence: TGTGCCAGCAGCTCTAGCCGGACCGTCAGCAATCAGCCCCAGCATTTT. This translates into CASSSSRTVSNQPQHF.

J is TRBJ1-3 and V is TRBV30; D gene uncertain. Germline CDR1 reads GTSNPN; CDR2 reads SVGIG (reference sequence). The CDR3 is 11 residues long. V lost 8 bases and J lost 0, with 5 bases in between. The CDR3 spells CARASGNTIYF. CDR3 coding DNA: TGTGCCCGTGCCTCTGGAAACACCATATATTTT.

This chain joins TRBV11-2 and TRBJ2-4, with TRBD2 matching 11 bases. Trimming cost V 1 base and J 4 bases; bases outside gene matches: 3. Looked up from germline, CDR1 is SGHAT and CDR2 is FQNNGV. The CDR3 length is 16 residues. The CDR3 loop reads CASSLVTSGVKNIQYF. CDR3 coding DNA: TGTGCCAGCAGCTTAGTGACTAGCGGGGTAAAAAACATTCAGTACTTC. The full variable domain, rest sourced from reference TRBV11-2 and TRBJ2-4, is EAGVAQSPRYKIIEKRQSVAFWCNPISGHATLYWYQQILGQGPKLLIQFQNNGVVDDSQLPKDRFSAERLKGVDSTLKIQPAKLEDSAVYLCASSLVTSGVKNIQYFGAGTRLSVL.

The V and J genes are TRBV15 and TRBJ2-3, with 10 positions matching TRBD2. CDR3 length: 21 residues. Unmatched junction bases numbered 20, after V lost 2 bases and J lost 3 bases. The germline V gene encodes CDR1 LNHNV and CDR2 YYDKDF (reference sequence). CDR3: CATSRPYHSGRAMGRTDTQYF. CDR3 DNA sequence: TGTGCCACCAGCAGACCCTACCACAGCGGGAGGGCCATGGGGCGAACAGATACGCAGTATTTT.

This rearrangement joins TRBV25-1 to TRBJ2-3; TRBD2 aligns across 9 bases. Unmatched junction bases numbered 6, after V lost 3 bases and J lost 2 bases. CDR1 MGHDK and CDR2 SYGVNS come from the germline V gene. The CDR3 has 16 amino acids. The CDR3 DNA sequence: TGTGCCAGCAGTGACAAACTAGCGGGTAACACAGATACGCAGTATTTT. Amino acids: CASSDKLAGNTDTQYF.

This clone occurred once. The chain employs TRBV7-2 and TRBJ2-5; D possibly corresponds to TRBD1 (6 bases). The DNA matches TRBJ2-7 better at its end, which makes the J call doubtful. This CDR3 comprises 14 residues. The germline V gene encodes CDR1 SGHTA and CDR2 FQGNSA. The CDR3, as DNA: TGTGCCAGCAGCTTAGGAACAGGGCCCTCCGAGCAGTACTTC. Amino acids: CASSLGTGPSEQYF.

The V and J genes are TRBV27 and TRBJ2-3; D perhaps matches TRBD1 (6 bases). Germline-derived CDR1 and CDR2 are MNHEY and SMNVEV (reference sequence). The CDR3 extends over 13 amino acids. V was shortened by 2 bases and J by 7 bases, with 10 bases between the two germline ends. Here the CDR3 reads CASSLGGQNTQYF. CDR3 sequence (DNA): TGTGCCAGCAGTTTAGGAGGACAGAATACGCAGTATTTT.

J is TRBJ2-5 and V is TRBV29-1; weak D call: TRBD1 (5 bases). The V gene lost 1 base and the J gene lost 3 bases, with 15 bases spanning the gap. CDR3 length: 15 residues. CDR1 and CDR2 from the germline V gene are SQVTM and ANQGSEA. The CDR3 DNA reads as TGCAGCGTTGAAGCGCAGGGAACGGATAAAGAGACCCAGTACTTC. It codes for CSVEAQGTDKETQYF. Supplemented by reference TRBV29-1 and TRBJ2-5, the full variable domain reads SAVISQKPSRDICQRGTSLTIQCQVDSQVTMMFWYRQQPGQSLTLIATANQGSEATYESGFVIDKFPISRPNLTFSTLTVSNMSPEDSSIYLCSVEAQGTDKETQYFGPGTRLLVL.

The chain joins TRBV6-5 to TRBJ1-1; D possibly corresponds to TRBD1 (6 bases). Germline V lookup: CDR1 MNHEY, CDR2 SVGAGI. The CDR3 loop spans 13 amino acids. Deletions cut 6 bases from V and 1 base from J, with 9 bases between. In DNA, the CDR3 is TGTGCCAGCAGATACAGGGAGAACACTGAAGCTTTCTTT. Translating gives CASRYRENTEAFF.

The chain joins TRBV19 to TRBJ2-7, with D perhaps given as TRBD1 or TRBD2 (5 bases each). The CDR3 covers 15 residues. From germline, CDR1 is LNHDA and CDR2 SQIVND (reference sequence). The V gene lost 6 bases and the J gene lost 3 bases, with 18 bases spanning the gap. Here the CDR3 reads CASSPAPGTYYEQYF. Here the CDR3 DNA reads TGTGCCAGTAGCCCCGCCCCCGGGACCTACTACGAGCAGTACTTC.

The chain carries TRBV5-1 and TRBJ2-7, with 16 bases that match TRBD2. Trimming cost V 3 bases and J 2 bases; bases outside gene matches: 5. CDR3 length: 17 amino acids. CDR1 is SGHRS, CDR2 YFSETQ, per germline. CDR3 DNA sequence: TGCGCCAGCAGCTCCGGGACTAGCGGGAGGGCCACCTACGAGCAGTACTTC. This codes for CASSSGTSGRATYEQYF.

The J gene is TRBJ2-2, the V gene TRBV27; TRBD2 might be the D (5 bases). Germline V gives CDR1 MNHEY, CDR2 SMNVEV (reference sequence). Trimming removed 0 bases at V and 2 bases at J, with 25 bases between. The CDR3 has 21 residues. The DNA of the CDR3 is TGTGCCAGCAGTTTATCCCCTGCCCTTCGGGGATTGCGTCTCAACACCGGGGAGCTGTTTTTT. It codes for CASSLSPALRGLRLNTGELFF.

This clone has only a few counts. This sequence joins TRBV27 and TRBJ2-5; D may be TRBD1 or TRBD2 (6 bases each). Looked up from germline, CDR1 is MNHEY and CDR2 is SMNVEV (reference sequence). Trimming pared 6 bases from V and 1 base from J, leaving 18 bases between. CDR3 size: 16 residues. CDR3 sequence reads: CASSPDGGASQETQYF. The DNA for the CDR3 is TGTGCCAGCAGCCCGGACGGGGGCGCGAGCCAAGAGACCCAGTACTTC.

The V and J genes are TRBV30 and TRBJ1-1; D not certain. CDR3 length: 13 residues. V lost 0 bases to trimming and J lost 0 bases, with 5 bases between them. Germline loops: CDR1 GTSNPN, CDR2 SVGIG (reference sequence). This CDR3 is CAWSVSVNTEAFF. CDR3 DNA sequence: TGTGCCTGGAGTGTTTCGGTGAACACTGAAGCTTTCTTT.

J is TRBJ2-7 and V is TRBV21-1. TRBV21-1 is recorded as a pseudogene. The CDR3 loop spans 19 amino acids. The CDR3 DNA follows: TGTGCCAGCAGCAAATGGTTGTTGACAGCTTTTTTAGCCGAGGGCGAGCAGTACTTC. Translating it yields CASSKWLLTAFLAEGEQYF.

The chain is built from TRBV6-1 and TRBJ2-7; 11 bases align to TRBD1. CDR1 is MNHNS and CDR2 is SASEGT in the germline V gene. V shed 6 bases and J 5 bases; nucleotides not matched to a gene: 9. The CDR3 sequence is 15 residues long. Here the CDR3 reads CASSGRTGGADEQYF. As DNA, the CDR3 is TGTGCCAGCAGCGGAAGGACAGGGGGCGCGGACGAGCAGTACTTC.

The chain combines TRBV7-2 with TRBJ2-3; 12 bases match TRBD2. Germline CDR1 reads SGHTA; CDR2 reads FQGNSA. The V segment lost 6 bases and the J segment 1 base; nucleotides outside the gene matches: 5. The CDR3 contains 16 residues. The CDR3 nucleotides read TGTGCCAGCAGACTGACTAGCGGGAGCGGCACAGATACGCAGTATTTT. Protein: CASRLTSGSGTDTQYF. Full variable domain (rest looked up from reference TRBV7-2 and TRBJ2-3): GAGVSQSPSNKVTEKGKDVELRCDPISGHTALYWYRQSLGQGLEFLIYFQGNSAPDKSGLPSDRFSAERTGGSVSTLTIQRTQQEDSAVYLCASRLTSGSGTDTQYFGPGTRLTVL.

This chain joins TRBV6-6 and TRBJ2-1, with 10 bases identical to TRBD2. CDR1 and CDR2 (germline): MNHNY, SVGAGI (reference sequence). The V gene end was trimmed by 6 bases and the J gene end by 2 bases; junction bases not matched to a gene: 4. This CDR3 is 15 amino acids long. This CDR3 is CASSPGLATYNEQFF. CDR3 sequence (DNA): TGTGCCAGCAGCCCGGGACTAGCGACCTACAATGAGCAGTTCTTC.